Listed below are T cell receptor beta chains from one sample, sequenced in a study of T cell responses to AZD1222 COVID-19 vaccine. Using immunoSEQ multiplex PCR, the repertoire was profiled, and TCRdb retains in-frame clones only, with some absent. The repertoire holds roughly 100,000 clones, with about nine tenths as singletons. The input for sequencing was peripheral blood, taken on day 0 of AZD1222 vaccination. These TCRs come from an adult in good health. Both conserved end residues are part of each CDR3. The order of the fields is clone size, CDR3 length, V gene, J gene, D gene, CDR3 protein, CDR3 DNA. A D gene is named only where the DNA matches it firmly. The size of a clone is reported for some rows only, either as once, few or many, or as a class for expanded clones.

>.|16|TRBV7-9|TRBJ1-2|TRBD1
CASSFDRGRNLYGYTF
TGTGCCAGCAGCTTCGACAGGGGCCGCAACCTCTATGGCTACACCTTC
>.|12|TRBV12-3/TRBV12-4|TRBJ2-5|.
CASSLFQETQYF
TGTGCCAGCAGTTTATTCCAAGAGACCCAGTACTTC
>.|15|TRBV18|TRBJ2-2|.
CASSPGATNTGELFF
TGTGCCAGCTCACCAGGCGCTACGAACACCGGGGAGCTGTTTTTT
>.|11|TRBV5-5|TRBJ2-7|.
CASSWAGKQYF
TGTGCCAGCAGTTGGGCGGGGAAGCAGTACTTC
>.|10|TRBV29-1|TRBJ1-1|.
CSYRDGQAFF
TGCAGCTATCGGGATGGGCAAGCTTTCTTT
>.|15|TRBV30|TRBJ2-7|.
CAWSALGDPSYEQYF
TGTGCCTGGAGTGCGTTGGGGGATCCCTCCTACGAGCAGTACTTC
>.|14|TRBV5-1|TRBJ2-5|TRBD1
CASSLGRGQETQYF
TGCGCCAGCAGCTTGGGCAGGGGGCAAGAGACCCAGTACTTC
>.|10|TRBV29-1|TRBJ1-2|.
CSVGDRGYTF
TGCAGCGTTGGCGACAGGGGCTACACCTTC
>.|13|TRBV6-5|TRBJ1-2|.
CASRDSPIYGYTF
TGTGCCAGCAGGGACAGTCCTATCTATGGCTACACCTTC
>once|16|TRBV13|TRBJ2-3|.
CASSPKGSGGEDTQYF
TGTGCCAGCAGCCCAAAGGGTAGCGGAGGGGAAGATACGCAGTATTTT
>.|13|TRBV3-1/TRBV3-2|TRBJ1-1|.
CASSPPGFTEAFF
TGTGCCAGCAGCCCCCCCGGGTTCACTGAAGCTTTCTTT
>.|15|TRBV10-3|TRBJ2-7|.
CATSAGLAPTYEQYF
TGTGCCACTAGCGCCGGGCTAGCCCCGACCTACGAGCAGTACTTC
>once|14|TRBV14|TRBJ1-1|.
CASSQGRRFTEAFF
TGTGCCAGCAGCCAAGGGAGGAGGTTCACTGAAGCTTTCTTT
>.|15|TRBV18|TRBJ1-1|TRBD1
CASSTRGRMNTEAFF
TGTGCCAGCTCAACCAGGGGGCGGATGAACACTGAAGCTTTCTTT
>.|13|TRBV7-2|TRBJ1-2|.
CASSFKPNGGYTF
TGTGCCAGCAGCTTTAAGCCAAACGGTGGCTACACCTTC
>.|14|TRBV28|TRBJ1-3|.
CASTPTDSRDTIYF
TGTGCCAGCACTCCAACGGACAGTCGGGACACCATATATTTT
>.|15|TRBV28|TRBJ1-6|.
CATRGVATYNSPLHF
TGTGCCACCAGAGGGGTAGCGACCTATAATTCACCCCTCCACTTT
>.|13|TRBV7-3|TRBJ2-5|.
CASSLLRGETQYF
TGTGCCAGCAGCTTACTTCGGGGGGAGACCCAGTACTTC
>.|15|TRBV2|TRBJ2-1|TRBD2
CASTGAGLAYNEQFF
TGTGCCAGCACGGGAGCGGGACTAGCCTACAATGAGCAGTTCTTC
>.|13|TRBV27|TRBJ2-7|.
CASRKDSSYEQYF
TGTGCCAGCAGAAAGGACAGCTCCTACGAGCAGTACTTC
>.|13|TRBV2|TRBJ2-1|TRBD1
CASSGQEWDEQFF
TGTGCCAGCAGCGGACAGGAGTGGGATGAGCAGTTCTTC
>few|13|TRBV28|TRBJ1-1|.
CASSFWQDTEAFF
TGTGCCAGCAGTTTCTGGCAGGACACTGAAGCTTTCTTT
>.|15|TRBV30|TRBJ2-3|TRBD1
CAWSGNRGSTDTQYF
TGTGCCTGGAGTGGTAACAGGGGGAGCACAGATACGCAGTATTTT
>.|11|TRBV28|TRBJ2-1|.
CASSFRIEQFF
TGTGCCAGCAGTTTTCGGATTGAGCAGTTCTTC
>.|13|TRBV29-1|TRBJ2-5|TRBD1
CSTRQGGGETQYF
TGCAGCACCAGACAGGGTGGGGGAGAGACCCAGTACTTC
>.|14|TRBV11-2|TRBJ1-1|TRBD1
CASSWYRGSTEAFF
TGTGCCAGCAGCTGGTACAGGGGCTCCACTGAAGCTTTCTTT
>.|15|TRBV11-3|TRBJ2-5|.
CASSLGGSGQETQYF
TGTGCCAGCAGCTTAGGGGGGAGCGGACAAGAGACCCAGTACTTC
>.|15|TRBV6-1|TRBJ2-3|.
CASSEVGPSTDTQYF
TGTGCCAGCAGTGAGGTGGGCCCTAGCACAGATACGCAGTATTTT
>.|15|TRBV7-3|TRBJ2-3|.
CASSSGDSRTDTQYF
TGTGCCAGCAGCTCCGGAGATTCCCGCACAGATACGCAGTATTTT
>.|14|TRBV6-5|TRBJ2-6|.
CASQGGGGANVLTF
TGTGCCAGCCAAGGGGGAGGTGGGGCCAACGTCCTGACTTTC